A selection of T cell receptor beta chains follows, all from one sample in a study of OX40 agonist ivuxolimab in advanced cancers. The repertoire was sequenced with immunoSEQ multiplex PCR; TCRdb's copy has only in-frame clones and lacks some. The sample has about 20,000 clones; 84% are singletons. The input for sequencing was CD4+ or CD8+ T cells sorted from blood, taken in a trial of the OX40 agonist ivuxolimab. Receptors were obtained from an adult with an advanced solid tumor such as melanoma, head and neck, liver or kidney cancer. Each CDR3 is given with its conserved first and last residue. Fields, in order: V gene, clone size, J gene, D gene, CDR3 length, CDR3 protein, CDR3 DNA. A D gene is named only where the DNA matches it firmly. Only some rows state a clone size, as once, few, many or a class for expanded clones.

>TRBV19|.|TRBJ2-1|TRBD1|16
CASSVLRDRGGDEQFF
TGTGCCAGTAGTGTCCTACGCGACAGGGGGGGCGATGAGCAGTTCTTC
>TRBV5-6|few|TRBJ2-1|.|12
CASSLGANEQFF
TGTGCCAGCAGCCTAGGGGCAAACGAGCAGTTCTTC
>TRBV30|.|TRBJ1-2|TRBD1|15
CAWSISLTGRYGYTF
TGTGCCTGGAGTATATCTCTGACAGGGCGCTATGGCTACACCTTC
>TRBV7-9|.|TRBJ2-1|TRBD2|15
CASSNLAGLNNEQFF
TGTGCCAGCAGCAATTTAGCGGGCCTTAACAATGAGCAGTTCTTC
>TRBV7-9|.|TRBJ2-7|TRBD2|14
CASSSGTSNLEQYF
TGTGCCAGCAGTTCCGGGACTAGTAATTTGGAGCAGTACTTC
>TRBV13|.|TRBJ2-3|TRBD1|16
CASSPPGQARADTQYF
TGTGCCAGCAGCCCCCCGGGACAGGCACGGGCAGATACGCAGTATTTT
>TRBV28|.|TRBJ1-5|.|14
CASRLQGGNQPQHF
TGTGCCAGCAGACTACAGGGCGGCAATCAGCCCCAGCATTTT
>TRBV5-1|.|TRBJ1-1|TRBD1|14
CASSLARGRTEAFF
TGCGCCAGCAGCTTGGCCAGGGGGCGCACTGAAGCTTTCTTT
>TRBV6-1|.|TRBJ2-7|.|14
CASTRAGSSYEQYF
TGTGCCAGTACGCGGGCAGGGAGCTCCTACGAGCAGTACTTC
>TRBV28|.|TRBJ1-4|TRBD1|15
CASSFGQDVNEKLFF
TGTGCCAGCAGTTTCGGACAGGACGTCAATGAAAAACTGTTTTTT
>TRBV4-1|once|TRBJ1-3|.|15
CASSQLGTPGNTIYF
TGCGCCAGCAGCCAACTAGGGACTCCTGGAAACACCATATATTTT
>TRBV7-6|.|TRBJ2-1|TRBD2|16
CASSSLAGGPLNEQFF
TGTGCCAGCAGCTCTCTCGCGGGAGGGCCTCTCAATGAGCAGTTCTTC
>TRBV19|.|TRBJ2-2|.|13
CASSSRASGELFF
TGTGCCAGTAGTTCCAGGGCATCCGGGGAGCTGTTTTTT
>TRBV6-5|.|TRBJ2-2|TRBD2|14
CASSGTSEAGELFF
TGTGCCAGCAGTGGGACTAGCGAGGCCGGGGAGCTGTTTTTT
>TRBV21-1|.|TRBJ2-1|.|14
CASSKSPPNNEQFF
TGTGCCAGCAGCAAAAGCCCCCCGAACAATGAGCAGTTCTTC
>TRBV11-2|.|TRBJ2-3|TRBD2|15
CASSPLAVSTDTQYF
TGTGCCAGCAGCCCCCTAGCGGTTAGCACAGATACGCAGTATTTT
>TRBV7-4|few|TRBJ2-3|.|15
CASSPDSGGTDTQYF
TGTGCCAGCAGTCCAGACAGCGGAGGCACAGATACGCAGTATTTT
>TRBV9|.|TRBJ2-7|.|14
CASSVTGSSYEQYF
TGTGCCAGCAGCGTCACAGGGAGCTCCTACGAGCAGTACTTC
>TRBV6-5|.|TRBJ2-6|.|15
CASSYDQAGANVLTF
TGTGCCAGCAGTTACGACCAGGCTGGGGCCAACGTCCTGACTTTC
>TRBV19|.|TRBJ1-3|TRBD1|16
CASSKGKGQVGNTIYF
TGTGCCAGTAGTAAAGGGAAGGGACAGGTCGGAAACACCATATATTTT
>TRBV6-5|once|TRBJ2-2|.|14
CASRGRYNTGELFF
TGTGCCAGCAGAGGGAGGTATAACACCGGGGAGCTGTTTTTT
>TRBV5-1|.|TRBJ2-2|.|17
CASSLERSLANTGELFF
TGCGCCAGCAGCTTGGAGCGGTCCCTAGCGAACACCGGGGAGCTGTTTTTT
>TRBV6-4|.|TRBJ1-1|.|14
CASSPGTEGTEAFF
TGTGCCAGCAGCCCCGGGACGGAGGGGACTGAAGCTTTCTTT
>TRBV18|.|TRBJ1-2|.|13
CASSADGGYGYTF
TGTGCCAGCTCGGCGGACGGTGGTTATGGCTACACCTTC
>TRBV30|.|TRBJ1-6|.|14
CAWSPTGTRHPLHF
TGTGCCTGGAGTCCTACCGGCACGAGGCATCCCCTCCACTTT